This T cell receptor (beta chain) comes out of a study of Ad26.COV2.S vaccination and SARS-CoV-2 variants. Study in general: Vaccine-arm donor from the placebo-controlled COV1001 Ad26.COV2.S trial.

Study-level results: The TCR breadth and depth analyses may have understated or missed part of the total T cell responses.

The CDR3 extends over 14 amino acids. Germline CDR1 reads SQVTM; CDR2 reads ANQGSEA. V dropped 3 bases and J dropped 2 bases, with 13 bases sitting between them. As regards this clone: Its matching antigen is unknown.

Described treatment: over 15 received Ad26.COV2.S at low or high dose, single or two shots; about 5 received placebo; per-sample allocation not given. Following the first vaccine or placebo injection, samples were taken on day 63. Assay: immunoSEQ multiplex PCR; the TCRdb copy retains only in-frame clones and omits some. The table shows 440,000 or so clones, with less than 95% occurring only once. The source was peripheral blood, collected in a trial of Ad26.COV2.S vaccine versus placebo. The sequence came from a person between 18 and 59 years old who received the Ad26.COV2.S COVID-19 vaccine or a placebo. The V gene is TRBV29-1, the J gene TRBJ1-2; D perhaps matches TRBD1 (5 bases). DNA for the CDR3: TGCAGCGTTGATCGTGGGGGACCGAACTATGGCTACACCTTC. It codes for CSVDRGGPNYGYTF.